The TCR beta chain under discussion was sequenced for a study of blood T cell repertoires in COVID-19. Some clones are missing from TCRdb's copy, which holds only in-frame ones; the method was immunoSEQ multiplex PCR. The table records around 64,000 clones, 85% to 90% of them present only once. CDR3 length: 16 amino acids. V was pared by 3 bases and J by 0 bases, with 7 bases of the junction left unmatched. Germline values: CDR1 WNHNN, CDR2 SYGVQD (reference sequence). The sample comprised peripheral blood. This chain links TRBV10-1 with TRBJ1-1; 7 positions agree with TRBD1. This clonotype was sampled from a man aged 50-60 years with active COVID-19. CDR3 in amino acids: CASSDSQGIMNTEAFF. In nucleotides, the CDR3 is TGCGCCAGCAGTGATTCACAGGGGATCATGAACACTGAAGCTTTCTTT.